These T cell receptor beta chains were read from a single sample in a study of blood T cell repertoires in COVID-19. Sequencing used immunoSEQ multiplex PCR; TCRdb keeps in-frame clones, though not all of them. The sample contains some 220,000 clones, about 80% of which appear only once. Sequencing was carried out using PBMCs or T cells enriched from blood (not recorded which). The receptors shown here come from a woman aged 40 to 50 with acute COVID-19. Each CDR3 is given with its conserved first and last residue. Fields, in order: CDR3 protein, CDR3 DNA, V gene, clone size, D gene, J gene. A D gene is named only where the DNA matches it firmly. The size of a clone is reported for some rows only, either as once, few or many, or as a class for expanded clones.

CATSDLTGTAFESNQPQHF	TGTGCCACCAGTGATTTGACCGGGACAGCGTTTGAGAGCAATCAGCCCCAGCATTTT	TRBV24-1	once	TRBD1	TRBJ1-5
CASSRLAGAKNTGELFF	TGTGCCAGTAGTAGACTAGCGGGGGCCAAAAACACCGGGGAGCTGTTTTTT	TRBV19	NA	TRBD2	TRBJ2-2
CAITMTGKRTEAFF	TGTGCCATCACCATGACAGGAAAAAGGACTGAAGCTTTCTTT	TRBV10-3	few	NA	TRBJ1-1
CATSPADYGYTF	TGTGCCACCTCTCCGGCGGATTATGGCTACACCTTC	TRBV7-3	NA	NA	TRBJ1-2
CASSYVRGNTEAFF	TGTGCCAGCAGTTATGTGCGGGGAAACACTGAAGCTTTCTTT	TRBV6-5	once	NA	TRBJ1-1
CASSQGPGPGNTIYF	TGCGCCAGCAGCCAAGGACCAGGGCCTGGAAACACCATATATTTT	TRBV4-1	NA	NA	TRBJ1-3
CASSPTQPGQGVHEQFF	TGTGCCAGCTCACCGACTCAACCGGGACAGGGGGTCCATGAGCAGTTCTTC	TRBV18	NA	TRBD1	TRBJ2-1
CASRPTGAANEKLFF	TGTGCCAGCAGGCCCACAGGGGCGGCTAATGAAAAACTGTTTTTT	TRBV7-2	NA	TRBD1	TRBJ1-4
CASRQALAVNEQFF	TGTGCCAGCAGACAAGCGCTAGCGGTTAATGAGCAGTTCTTC	TRBV3-1/TRBV3-2	NA	TRBD2	TRBJ2-1
CASSLGTGVLIQETQYF	TGTGCCAGCAGCTTGGGGACAGGGGTATTGATACAAGAGACCCAGTACTTC	TRBV7-6	NA	TRBD1	TRBJ2-5
CASSLRQGAAYSGANVLTF	TGTGCCAGCAGCTTAAGACAGGGGGCGGCCTACTCTGGGGCCAACGTCCTGACTTTC	TRBV5-6	NA	TRBD1	TRBJ2-6
CASSLLGGFAEAFF	TGTGCCAGCAGTTTATTAGGGGGATTTGCTGAAGCTTTCTTT	TRBV27	NA	NA	TRBJ1-1
CASSGLANTEAFF	TGCGCCAGCTCCGGACTCGCGAACACTGAAGCTTTCTTT	TRBV5-1	once	NA	TRBJ1-1
CASWETGGENYGYTF	TGTGCCAGCTGGGAGACAGGGGGCGAGAACTATGGCTACACCTTC	TRBV28	NA	TRBD1	TRBJ1-2
CASSRTGGGYYEQYF	TGTGCCAGTAGCAGGACAGGGGGCGGTTATTACGAGCAGTACTTC	TRBV19	NA	TRBD1	TRBJ2-7
CASSSLYRGELETQYF	TGTGCCAGCAGCTCCTTATACAGGGGGGAATTGGAGACCCAGTACTTC	TRBV7-9	few	TRBD1	TRBJ2-5
CASSSSRYNEQFF	TGTGCCAGCAGTTCCTCGCGGTACAATGAGCAGTTCTTC	TRBV28	NA	NA	TRBJ2-1
CASSVGDSQYTSYNSPLHF	TGTGCCAGCAGCGTAGGGGACAGTCAGTATACCTCCTATAATTCACCCCTCCACTTT	TRBV9	NA	TRBD1	TRBJ1-6
CASSIDSRVHGYTF	TGTGCCAGTAGTATAGACAGCAGGGTTCATGGCTACACCTTC	TRBV19	NA	NA	TRBJ1-2
CASSAGSGNTIYF	TGTGCCAGCAGTGCGGGTTCTGGAAACACCATATATTTT	TRBV9	NA	NA	TRBJ1-3
CASSPGSGGGETQYF	TGTGCCAGCTCACCCGGCAGCGGGGGGGGAGAGACCCAGTACTTC	TRBV18	NA	TRBD2	TRBJ2-5
CSVASGTTETQYF	TGCAGCGTTGCGTCCGGGACAACAGAGACCCAGTACTTC	TRBV29-1	NA	NA	TRBJ2-5
CASSLNIPGELFF	TGTGCCAGCAGTTTAAACATTCCCGGGGAGCTGTTTTTT	TRBV12-3/TRBV12-4	many	NA	TRBJ2-2
CATSKNRGGSYNEQFF	TGTGCCACCAGTAAAAACCGGGGGGGCTCCTACAATGAGCAGTTCTTC	TRBV24-1	NA	TRBD2	TRBJ2-1
CSVRHQGARNTGELFF	TGCAGCGTTCGGCACCAAGGGGCGCGGAACACCGGGGAGCTGTTTTTT	TRBV29-1	NA	NA	TRBJ2-2
CATSGTSFTGEQFF	TGTGCCACCTCCGGGACTAGCTTTACTGGTGAGCAGTTCTTC	TRBV2	NA	TRBD2	TRBJ2-1
CASSAGLAGWEQYF	TGTGCCAGCAGCGCTGGACTAGCGGGATGGGAGCAGTACTTC	TRBV13	NA	TRBD2	TRBJ2-7
CASSSGRPRRNEQFF	TGTGCCAGCAGCTCTGGTAGGCCCCGGAGAAATGAGCAGTTCTTC	TRBV7-9	NA	NA	TRBJ2-1
CASSLSSRGSSEQYF	TGTGCCAGCAGTTTATCAAGCCGCGGGTCGAGCGAGCAGTACTTC	TRBV28	NA	NA	TRBJ2-7
CASSLRGRGVPLGEQYF	TGTGCCAGCAGTTTAAGGGGTCGGGGGGTGCCTTTAGGGGAGCAGTACTTC	TRBV27	few	TRBD2	TRBJ2-7
CASSPLMRETQYF	TGCGCCAGCAGCCCCCTTATGAGGGAGACCCAGTACTTC	TRBV4-1	NA	NA	TRBJ2-5
CASSFRLAGASDTQYF	TGTGCCAGCAGCTTCAGACTAGCGGGAGCCTCAGATACGCAGTATTTT	TRBV11-2	NA	TRBD2	TRBJ2-3
CASSLVTGFNTEAFF	TGTGCCAGCAGCTTGGTCACAGGGTTCAACACTGAAGCTTTCTTT	TRBV7-9	NA	NA	TRBJ1-1
CATSDQDRSYNEQFF	TGTGCCACCAGTGACCAAGACAGGTCCTACAATGAGCAGTTCTTC	TRBV24-1	NA	NA	TRBJ2-1
CASSQWGRTSGGEQFF	TGTGCCAGCAGCCAATGGGGGCGCACTAGCGGGGGCGAGCAGTTCTTC	TRBV3-1/TRBV3-2	once	TRBD2	TRBJ2-1
CSVEFSETQYF	TGCAGCGTTGAATTTTCGGAGACCCAGTACTTC	TRBV29-1	NA	NA	TRBJ2-5
CASSETGVNTGELFF	TGCGCCAGCAGCGAAACGGGAGTAAACACCGGGGAGCTGTTTTTT	TRBV5-1	NA	NA	TRBJ2-2
CASSEGDRGKDTQYF	TGTGCCAGCAGCGAAGGAGACAGGGGAAAAGATACGCAGTATTTT	TRBV7-9	NA	TRBD1	TRBJ2-3
CASSYSNRGEQYF	TGTGCCAGCAGTTACTCGAACAGGGGCGAGCAGTACTTC	TRBV6-5	NA	TRBD1	TRBJ2-7
CASSNRELGADTQYF	TGTGCCAGCAGCAACCGGGAGTTAGGGGCAGATACGCAGTATTTT	TRBV5-4	once	NA	TRBJ2-3